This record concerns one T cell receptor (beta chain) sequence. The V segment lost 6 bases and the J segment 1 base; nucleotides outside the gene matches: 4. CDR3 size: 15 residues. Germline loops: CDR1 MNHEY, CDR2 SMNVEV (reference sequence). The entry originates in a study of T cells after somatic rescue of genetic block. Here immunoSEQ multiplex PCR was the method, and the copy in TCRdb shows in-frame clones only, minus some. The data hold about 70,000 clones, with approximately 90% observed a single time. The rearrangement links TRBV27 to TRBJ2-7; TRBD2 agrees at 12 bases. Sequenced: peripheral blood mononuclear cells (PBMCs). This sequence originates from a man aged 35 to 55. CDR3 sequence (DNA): TGTGCCAGCAGCACGACTAGCGGGAGATCCTACGAGCAGTACTTC. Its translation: CASSTTSGRSYEQYF.